The 30 T cell receptor beta chains below all came from one sample that was sequenced in a study of breast tumors, draining lymph nodes, adjacent tissues. MiXCR, run by TCRdb on the multiplex PCR reads, gives a single entry per CDR3 protein. Counted here are some 130,000 distinct CDR3 sequences, roughly 21% occurring once; the ten biggest clones make up less than 4%. Samples came from axillary lymph nodes draining the breast cancer. Sequenced material: axillary lymph node tissue. These TCRs come from a female donor with breast cancer. Some clones in this sample may be carry-over from other donors' samples.

This clonotype occurred many times. CDR3 nucleotides: TGTGCCAGTAGCCGAGGGTGGGGGGACTCACCCCTCCACTTT. Amino acids: CASSRGWGDSPLHF. The genes are TRBV19 and TRBJ1-6, with D perhaps matching TRBD1 (5 bases). Trimming left V 6 bases short and J 10 bases short, with 16 bases between. The CDR3 loop spans 14 amino acids. The V gene's germline CDR1 is LNHDA and CDR2 SQIVND (reference sequence).

The chain employs TRBV29-1 and TRBJ1-2, with unresolved D. From germline, CDR1 is SQVTM and CDR2 ANQGSEA. The V and J ends lost 2 bases and 4 bases respectively, with 14 bases between them. This CDR3 contains 14 residues. The CDR3 DNA reads as TGCAGCGTTGAACCTCCGGAAGGTGGCTATGGCTACACCTTC. It specifies CSVEPPEGGYGYTF.

The chain employs TRBV18 and TRBJ1-4; D is uncertain. Per germline, CDR1 KGHSH and CDR2 LQKENI. The CDR3 has 15 residues. V gave up 1 base and J gave up 7 bases, with 13 bases separating them. The CDR3 DNA reads TGTGCCAGCTCACCACAGGAGTCTCGGGGTGAAAAACTGTTTTTT. It encodes CASSPQESRGEKLFF.

In its sample, this clonotype was seen once. Possible read error: a much larger clone is one base away. The rearrangement links TRBV19 to TRBJ1-5; D is undetermined. This CDR3 spans 15 amino acids. CDR1 and CDR2 (germline): LNHDA, SQIVND (reference sequence). The DNA for the CDR3 is TGTGCCTGTAGTCCCCCTGACTACAGCAATCAGCCCCAGCATTTT. Translating it yields CACSPPDYSNQPQHF.

This clonotype was counted ten times or more. The chain couples TRBV2 to TRBJ2-1, with TRBD2 as a possible D gene (6 bases). The CDR3 runs to 11 residues. V lost 10 bases, J lost 7 bases, and 11 bases lay in between. CDR1 is SNHLY and CDR2 is FYNNEI in the germline V gene. This CDR3 is CATETRNEQFF. CDR3 DNA sequence: TGTGCCACCGAGACTAGAAATGAGCAGTTCTTC.

This clonotype has ten or more counts. The V and J genes are TRBV7-9 and TRBJ2-3, with unresolved D. The germline V gene encodes CDR1 SEHNR and CDR2 FQNEAQ (reference sequence). The CDR3 totals 13 residues. Deletions cut 1 base from V and 3 bases from J, with 5 bases between. The CDR3 loop reads CASSLGVTDTQYF. For the CDR3, the DNA is TGTGCCAGCAGCTTAGGGGTTACAGATACGCAGTATTTT.

This clonotype was seen repeatedly, ten times or more. The chain has TRBV9 and TRBJ2-3; 7 bases map to TRBD1. CDR1 is SGDLS, CDR2 YYNGEE, per germline. The V and J ends lost 5 bases and 3 bases, in that order; junction bases with no gene match: 3. This CDR3 has 13 amino acids. CDR3 sequence (DNA): TGTGCCAGCAGAGACAGGGTGACAGATACGCAGTATTTT. It translates to CASRDRVTDTQYF. The full variable domain, in which reference TRBV9 and TRBJ2-3 provide the parts outside the CDR3, is DSGVTQTPKHLITATGQRVTLRCSPRSGDLSVYWYQQSLDQGLQFLIQYYNGEERAKGNILERFSAQQFPDLHSELNLSSLELGDSALYFCASRDRVTDTQYFGPGTRLTVL.

The chain links TRBV28 to TRBJ2-1; 11 bases match TRBD2. V was clipped by 7 bases and J by 5 bases; unmatched bases: 16. The length of the CDR3 is 18 residues. The germline CDR1 and CDR2 sequences are MDHEN and SYDVKM. This CDR3 reads CASTDLAGGPGEDNEQFF. In nucleotides, the CDR3 is TGTGCCAGCACCGATCTAGCGGGAGGCCCGGGGGAAGACAATGAGCAGTTCTTC.

This clonotype was found many times. This chain connects TRBV6-6 to TRBJ1-6; tentative D call: TRBD1 (6 bases). With 2 bases removed from V and 7 bases from J, the gap between germline ends came to 18 bases. Germline V CDR1 and CDR2: MNHNY, SVGAGI (reference sequence). CDR3 length equals 17 residues. CDR3 DNA: TGTGCCAGCAGTTACCCGAAACAGGGTGGGTGGAATTCACCCCTCCACTTT. It specifies CASSYPKQGGWNSPLHF.

The chain joins TRBV19 to TRBJ1-5; TRBD1 is a possible D gene (6 bases). The CDR3 is made up of 15 amino acids. Germline loops: CDR1 LNHDA, CDR2 SQIVND (reference sequence). Deletions cut 11 bases from V and 5 bases from J, with 22 bases between. Here the CDR3 reads CAATPPREGDQPQHF. The CDR3 bases are TGTGCCGCCACTCCCCCCCGAGAGGGGGATCAGCCCCAGCATTTT.

The chain combines TRBV20-1 with TRBJ2-3; TRBD2 is a possible D gene (5 bases). In germline, CDR1 is DFQATT, CDR2 SNEGSKA (reference sequence). Between the trimmed V and J ends, which lost 0 bases and 1 base, there was a span of 8 bases. This CDR3 has 14 amino acids. CDR3 DNA: TGCAGTGCTAGAGAAGACGGGGGCACAGATACGCAGTATTTT. Translation: CSAREDGGTDTQYF.

This clonotype was counted at least ten times. This sequence joins TRBV20-1 and TRBJ2-7; D could derive from TRBD1 or TRBD2 (5 bases each). Trimming removed 4 bases from V and 3 bases from J, with 13 bases in between. CDR1 is DFQATT and CDR2 is SNEGSKA in the germline V gene (reference sequence). The CDR3 runs to 13 residues. Here the CDR3 reads CSAMGPLNYEQYF. In DNA form, the CDR3 reads TGCAGTGCTATGGGACCCCTAAACTACGAGCAGTACTTC.

This clonotype occurred many times. The V and J genes are TRBV6-4 and TRBJ2-1; D gene uncertain. Trimming took 2 bases from V and 0 from J, leaving 11 bases between them. The CDR3 totals 16 residues. CDR1 and CDR2 from the germline V gene are MRHNA and SNTAGT. The chain's CDR3 is CASSDVGGSSYNEQFF. The CDR3 DNA reads TGTGCCAGCAGTGACGTGGGCGGTAGCTCCTACAATGAGCAGTTCTTC.

The chain couples TRBV5-1 to TRBJ1-4; weak D call: TRBD1 (6 bases). The CDR3 covers 15 residues. Looked up from germline, CDR1 is SGHRS and CDR2 is YFSETQ. Trimming stripped 4 bases from V and 12 bases from J, with 22 bases between. The CDR3 DNA sequence: TGCGCCAGCAGCCCACAGGGATCGGGAGCCGAAGAACTGTTTTTT. This translates into CASSPQGSGAEELFF.

This clonotype was found many times. J is TRBJ1-4 and V is TRBV6-1, with a weak D call TRBD1 (5 bases). Per the germline V gene, CDR1 is MNHNS and CDR2 is SASEGT. Deletions cut 4 bases from V and 7 bases from J, with 13 bases between. CDR3 length equals 14 residues. The CDR3 coding sequence is TGTGCCAGCAGTGGGTGGCAGGGCACTGAAAAACTGTTTTTT. Protein: CASSGWQGTEKLFF.

This chain connects TRBV20-1 to TRBJ2-4; tentative D call: TRBD1 (6 bases). Germline values: CDR1 DFQATT, CDR2 SNEGSKA (reference sequence). V was shortened by 5 bases and J by 6 bases, with 20 bases between the two germline ends. The length of the CDR3 is 15 residues. The CDR3 bases are TGCAGTGCTTACGTGGGGGCCCGGGACACAAACATTCAGTACTTC. Translating it yields CSAYVGARDTNIQYF.

This clonotype was counted at least ten times. CDR3: CASSLAGRDVQYF. CDR3 coding DNA: TGTGCCAGCAGCTTAGCGGGGCGGGATGTGCAGTACTTC. The V and J genes are TRBV7-9 and TRBJ2-7, with a possible D match to TRBD2 (6 bases). Trimming took 0 bases from V and 9 from J, leaving 12 bases between them. CDR3 size: 13 residues. The germline gives CDR1 SEHNR, CDR2 FQNEAQ (reference sequence). Full variable domain (remainder filled in from reference TRBV7-9 and TRBJ2-7): DTGVSQNPRHKITKRGQNVTFRCDPISEHNRLYWYRQTLGQGPEFLTYFQNEAQLEKSRLLSDRFSAERPKGSFSTLEIQRTEQGDSAMYLCASSLAGRDVQYFGPGTRLTVT.

The chain employs TRBV5-6 and TRBJ2-5; 10 bases map to TRBD1. The J segment lost 2 bases and the V segment lost 6 bases, leaving 7 bases of the junction unmatched. The CDR3 has 15 amino acids. Germline CDR1 SGHDT, CDR2 YYEEEE. This CDR3 is CASTIRTGGQETQYF. CDR3 DNA: TGTGCCAGCACCATCAGGACAGGGGGACAAGAGACCCAGTACTTC.

In this sample, this clonotype turned up many times. CDR3 region: CASSLDSGGTALTQYF. The CDR3 DNA is TGTGCCAGCAGCTTAGATTCGGGGGGAACGGCTCTTACGCAGTATTTT. The rearrangement links TRBV7-3 to TRBJ2-3; 7 positions agree with TRBD2. Germline CDR1 SGHTA, CDR2 FQGTGA. Trimming removed 2 bases from V and 8 bases from J; junction bases left unmatched: 13. CDR3 length equals 16 residues. Drawing the rest from reference TRBV7-3 and TRBJ2-3, the complete variable domain is GAGVSQTPSNKVTEKGKYVELRCDPISGHTALYWYRQSLGQGPEFLIYFQGTGAADDSGLPNDRFFAVRPEGSVSTLKIQRTERGDSAVYLCASSLDSGGTALTQYFGPGTRLTVL.

This clonotype was counted many times. The chain employs TRBV7-2 and TRBJ2-5, with D perhaps being TRBD1 or TRBD2 (5 bases each). The CDR3 covers 15 residues. V was pared by 4 bases and J by 4 bases, with 16 bases between. Germline V gene sequence: CDR1 SGHTA, CDR2 FQGNSA. CDR3 loop: CASSWGPNPAETQYF. In nucleotides, the CDR3 is TGTGCCAGCAGCTGGGGACCAAACCCGGCAGAGACCCAGTACTTC.

This clonotype occurred many times. This chain uses TRBV20-1 with TRBJ2-5; perhaps TRBD2 as D (6 bases). Germline-derived CDR1 and CDR2 are DFQATT and SNEGSKA (reference sequence). The CDR3 covers 14 residues. Trimming removed 2 bases from V and 10 bases from J, with 20 bases in between. CDR3 DNA sequence: TGCAGTGCTAGATTTAGACTAGGGGTGTATGGCCAGTACTTC. It yields the protein CSARFRLGVYGQYF.

This clonotype was seen at least ten times. The chain couples TRBV19 to TRBJ2-3; a possible D gene is TRBD2 (6 bases). Trimming shortened V by 6 bases and J by 1 base, and 11 bases separated the two germline ends. The CDR3 sequence is 14 residues long. CDR1 is LNHDA, CDR2 SQIVND, per germline (reference sequence). As DNA, the CDR3 is TGTGCCAGTAGCCCAATAGCGGGCACAGATACGCAGTATTTT. This codes for CASSPIAGTDTQYF.

This chain links TRBV6-2 or TRBV6-3 with TRBJ1-4; D remains ambiguous. The V end was cut by 2 bases, the J end by 3 bases, with 7 bases between. Germline V gives CDR1 MNHEY, CDR2 SVGEGT. This CDR3 has 14 amino acids. The CDR3 spells CASSYGRSNEKLFF. The CDR3 nucleotides read TGTGCCAGCAGTTACGGGAGGTCTAATGAAAAACTGTTTTTT.

This clonotype was observed at least ten times. This chain uses TRBV6-2 or TRBV6-3 with TRBJ1-2, with 7 nucleotides matching TRBD1. With V trimmed by 2 bases and J by 4 bases, 4 bases remained unmatched. Germline V gives CDR1 MNHEY, CDR2 SVGEGT. The CDR3 has 14 amino acids. DNA for the CDR3: TGTGCCAGCAGTTACAGGGGGCAGCTCTATGGCTACACCTTC. Amino acid sequence: CASSYRGQLYGYTF.

Ten or more counts support this clonotype. V and J are TRBV5-1 and TRBJ1-2; D might be TRBD1 (6 bases). V was shortened by 0 bases and J by 3 bases, with 9 bases between the two germline ends. The CDR3 loop spans 14 amino acids. CDR1 and CDR2 (germline): SGHRS, YFSETQ. The CDR3 nucleotides read TGCGCCAGCAGCTTGGCCGCAGGGGACTATGGCTACACCTTC. This translates into CASSLAAGDYGYTF.

Regarding this clonotype: A much larger clone sits a single nucleotide away, making a read error possible. This chain connects TRBV6-1 to TRBJ1-4; no reliable D call. This CDR3 has 12 amino acids. In germline, CDR1 is MNHNS, CDR2 SASEGT. The DNA of the CDR3 is TGTGCCAGCAGGCGGACGGCTGAAAAACTGCTTTTT. This sequence encodes CASRRTAEKLLF.

This clonotype has a count of ten or more. V and J are TRBV6-6 and TRBJ1-2; TRBD1 might be the D (5 bases). This CDR3 is built from 13 residues. V lost 8 bases and J lost 0, with 10 bases in between. Per germline, CDR1 MNHNY and CDR2 SVGAGI (reference sequence). The CDR3 sequence is CASATGTNYGYTF. The CDR3 coding sequence is TGTGCCAGCGCTACAGGCACTAACTATGGCTACACCTTC.

This chain links TRBV6-2 or TRBV6-3 with TRBJ2-3; no clear D gene. The germline V and J ends were trimmed by 5 bases and 6 bases, with 12 bases remaining between them. Germline values: CDR1 MNHEY, CDR2 SVGEGT. The CDR3 spans 13 residues. CDR3 sequence (DNA): TGTGCCAGCAGTCTCTATGTACTGGATACGCAGTATTTT. It translates to CASSLYVLDTQYF.

This clonotype was counted at least ten times. The V call is TRBV6-1, the J call TRBJ1-2, with TRBD1 identical over 7 bases. The CDR3 runs to 13 residues. Per germline, CDR1 MNHNS and CDR2 SASEGT. Losses at the gene ends were 6 bases for V and 3 bases for J; bases not matched to a gene: 4. In DNA form, the CDR3 reads TGTGCCAGCAGACGACAGGGTGACTATGGCTACACCTTC. This translates into CASRRQGDYGYTF.

This clonotype was recorded many times. This chain connects TRBV5-6 to TRBJ2-7; TRBD2 aligns across 14 bases. This CDR3 contains 16 residues. Germline V lookup: CDR1 SGHDT, CDR2 YYEEEE. The V gene end was trimmed by 4 bases and the J gene end by 2 bases; junction bases not matched to a gene: 5. The chain's CDR3 is CASSRGLAGVTYEQYF. CDR3 sequence (DNA): TGTGCCAGCAGCAGGGGACTAGCGGGAGTAACCTACGAGCAGTACTTC.